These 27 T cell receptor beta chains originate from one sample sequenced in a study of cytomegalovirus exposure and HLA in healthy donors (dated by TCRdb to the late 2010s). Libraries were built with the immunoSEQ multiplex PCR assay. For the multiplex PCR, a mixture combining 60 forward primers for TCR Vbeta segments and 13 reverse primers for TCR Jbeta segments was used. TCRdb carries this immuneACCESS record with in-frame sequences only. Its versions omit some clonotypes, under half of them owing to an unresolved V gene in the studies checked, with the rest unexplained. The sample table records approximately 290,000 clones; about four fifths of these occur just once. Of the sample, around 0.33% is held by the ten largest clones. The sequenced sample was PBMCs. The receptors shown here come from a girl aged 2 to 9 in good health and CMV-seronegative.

This CDR3 is CASSRQGAYEQYF. CDR3 nucleotide sequence: TGTGCCAGCAGTCGACAGGGGGCCTACGAGCAGTACTTC. The J gene is TRBJ2-7, the V gene TRBV2; TRBD1 agrees at 9 bases. This CDR3 comprises 13 residues. Germline V gives CDR1 SNHLY, CDR2 FYNNEI. V shed 5 bases and J 2 bases; nucleotides not matched to a gene: 1.

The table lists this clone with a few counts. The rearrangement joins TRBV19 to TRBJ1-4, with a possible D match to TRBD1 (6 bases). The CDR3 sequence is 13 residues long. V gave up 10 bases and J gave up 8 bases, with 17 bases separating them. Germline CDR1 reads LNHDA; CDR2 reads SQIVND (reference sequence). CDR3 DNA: TGTGCCACGTCAGGGGCCCGAGGGGAAAAACTGTTTTTT. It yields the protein CATSGARGEKLFF.

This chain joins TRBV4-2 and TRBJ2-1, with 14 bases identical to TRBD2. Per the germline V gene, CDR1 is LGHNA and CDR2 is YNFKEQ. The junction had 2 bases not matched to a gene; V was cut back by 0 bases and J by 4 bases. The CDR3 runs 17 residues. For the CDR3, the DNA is TGTGCCAGCAGCCAAGAGGGACTAGCGGGAGCGTACAATGAGCAGTTCTTC. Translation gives CASSQEGLAGAYNEQFF.

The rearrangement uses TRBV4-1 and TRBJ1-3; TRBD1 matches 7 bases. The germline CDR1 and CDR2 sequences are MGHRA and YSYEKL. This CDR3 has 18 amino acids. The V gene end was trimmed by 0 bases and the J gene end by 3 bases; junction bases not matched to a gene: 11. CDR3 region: CASSQELRDSGYGNTIYF. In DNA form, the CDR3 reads TGCGCCAGCAGCCAAGAGCTACGGGACAGTGGATATGGAAACACCATATATTTT.

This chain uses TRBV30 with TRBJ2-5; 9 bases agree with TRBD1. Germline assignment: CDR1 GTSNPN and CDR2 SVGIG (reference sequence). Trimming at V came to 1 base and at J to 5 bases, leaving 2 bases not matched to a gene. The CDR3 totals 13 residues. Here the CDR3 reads CAWSGGQGETQYF. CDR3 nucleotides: TGTGCCTGGAGTGGGGGACAGGGCGAGACCCAGTACTTC.

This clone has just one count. CDR3: CASSLTGTSPNEQFF. The DNA for the CDR3 is TGTGCCAGCAGCTTAACTGGGACTAGTCCTAATGAGCAGTTCTTC. The chain has TRBV7-3 and TRBJ2-1; 8 positions agree with TRBD2. The CDR3 is 15 residues long. The V and J ends lost 0 bases and 7 bases, in that order; junction bases with no gene match: 5. Per the germline V gene, CDR1 is SGHTA and CDR2 is FQGTGA.

The CDR3 DNA sequence: TGTGCCAGCAGCTCTCGGGGGGGCTGGACAGATACGCAGTATTTT. It codes for CASSSRGGWTDTQYF. The chain employs TRBV7-3 and TRBJ2-3, with TRBD2 identical over 8 bases. The V and J ends lost 4 bases and 3 bases, in that order; junction bases with no gene match: 6. From germline, CDR1 is SGHTA and CDR2 FQGTGA. The CDR3 runs to 15 residues.

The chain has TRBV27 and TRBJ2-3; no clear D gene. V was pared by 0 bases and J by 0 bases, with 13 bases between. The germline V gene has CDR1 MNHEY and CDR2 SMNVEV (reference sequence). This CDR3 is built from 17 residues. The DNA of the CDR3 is TGTGCCAGCAGTTTATCCCCACATTGGCCTAGCACAGATACGCAGTATTTT. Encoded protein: CASSLSPHWPSTDTQYF.

The CDR3 is CASSPRDRPYGYTF. The CDR3 bases are TGTGCCAGCAGCCCGAGGGACAGACCATATGGCTACACCTTC. The rearrangement links TRBV6-5 to TRBJ1-2, with 7 bases aligning to TRBD1. J gave up 5 bases and V 6 bases, and 9 bases lay outside the gene matches. Germline CDR1 is MNHEY and CDR2 is SVGAGI. The CDR3 runs to 14 residues.

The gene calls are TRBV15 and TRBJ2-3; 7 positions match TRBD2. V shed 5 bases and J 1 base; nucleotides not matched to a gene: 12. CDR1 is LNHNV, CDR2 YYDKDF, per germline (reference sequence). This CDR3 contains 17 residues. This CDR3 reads CATSGRTSWLGTDTQYF. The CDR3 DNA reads TGTGCCACCAGCGGCCGGACTAGTTGGTTGGGCACAGATACGCAGTATTTT.

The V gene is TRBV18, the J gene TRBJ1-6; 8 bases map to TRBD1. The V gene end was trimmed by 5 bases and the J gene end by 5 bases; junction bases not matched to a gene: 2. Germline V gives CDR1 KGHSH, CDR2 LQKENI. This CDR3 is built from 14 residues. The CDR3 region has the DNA TGTGCCAGCTCAACGGACAGGGATAATTCACCCCTCCACTTT. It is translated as CASSTDRDNSPLHF.

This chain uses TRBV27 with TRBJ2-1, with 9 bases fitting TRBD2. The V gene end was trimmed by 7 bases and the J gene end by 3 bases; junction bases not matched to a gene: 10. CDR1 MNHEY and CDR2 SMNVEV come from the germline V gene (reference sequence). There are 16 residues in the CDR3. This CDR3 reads CASTFGGGGGYNEQFF. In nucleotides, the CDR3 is TGTGCCAGCACCTTTGGTGGCGGGGGGGGCTACAATGAGCAGTTCTTC.

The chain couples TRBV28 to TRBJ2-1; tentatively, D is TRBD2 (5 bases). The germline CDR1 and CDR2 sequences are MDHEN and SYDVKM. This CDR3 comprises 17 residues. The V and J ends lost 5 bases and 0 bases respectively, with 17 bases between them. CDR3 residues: CASSRPDGKSSYNEQFF. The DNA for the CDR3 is TGTGCCAGCAGTCGGCCGGACGGGAAAAGCTCCTACAATGAGCAGTTCTTC.

The CDR3: CASSPRGGPMSNQPQHF. In DNA, the CDR3 is TGTGCCAGCTCACCACGGGGGGGCCCGATGAGCAATCAGCCCCAGCATTTT. This chain links TRBV18 with TRBJ1-5; possibly TRBD1 for D (6 bases). CDR1 and CDR2 (germline): KGHSH, LQKENI. Trimming shortened V by 1 base and J by 1 base, and 14 bases separated the two germline ends. CDR3 length: 17 amino acids.

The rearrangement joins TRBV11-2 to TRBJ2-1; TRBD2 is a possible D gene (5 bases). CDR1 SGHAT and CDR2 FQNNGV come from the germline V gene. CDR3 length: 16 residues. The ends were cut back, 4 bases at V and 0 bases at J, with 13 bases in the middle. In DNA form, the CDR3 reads TGTGCCAGCAGCTCGCGTGAGGGCCGCTCCTACAATGAGCAGTTCTTC. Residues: CASSSREGRSYNEQFF.

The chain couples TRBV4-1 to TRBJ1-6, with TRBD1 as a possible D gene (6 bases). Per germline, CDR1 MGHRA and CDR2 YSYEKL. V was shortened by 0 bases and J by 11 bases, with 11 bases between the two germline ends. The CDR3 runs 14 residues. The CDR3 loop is CASSQEQGFTPLHF. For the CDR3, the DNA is TGCGCCAGCAGCCAAGAACAGGGTTTCACACCCCTCCACTTT.

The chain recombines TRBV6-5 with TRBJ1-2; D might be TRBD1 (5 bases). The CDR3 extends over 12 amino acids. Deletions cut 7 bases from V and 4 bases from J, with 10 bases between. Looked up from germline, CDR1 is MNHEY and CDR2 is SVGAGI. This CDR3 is CASMGQGYGYTF. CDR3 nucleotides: TGTGCCAGCATGGGGCAGGGCTATGGCTACACCTTC.

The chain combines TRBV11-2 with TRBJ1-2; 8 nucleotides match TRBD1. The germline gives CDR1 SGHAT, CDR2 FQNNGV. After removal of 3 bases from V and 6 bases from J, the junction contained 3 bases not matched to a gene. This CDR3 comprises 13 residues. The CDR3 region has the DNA TGTGCCAGCAGCTTGACAGGGGTGGATGGCTACACCTTC. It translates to CASSLTGVDGYTF.

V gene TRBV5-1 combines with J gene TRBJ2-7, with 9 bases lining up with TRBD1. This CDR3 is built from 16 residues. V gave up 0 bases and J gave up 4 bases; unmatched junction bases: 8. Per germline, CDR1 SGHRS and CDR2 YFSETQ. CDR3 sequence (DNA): TGCGCCAGCAGCTTGGGGGCTTCAGGACAGGGGTACGAGCAGTACTTC. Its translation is CASSLGASGQGYEQYF.

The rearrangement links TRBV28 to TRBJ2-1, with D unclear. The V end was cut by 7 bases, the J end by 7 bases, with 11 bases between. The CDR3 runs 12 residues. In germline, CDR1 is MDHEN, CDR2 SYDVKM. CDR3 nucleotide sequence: TGTGCCAGCACCGCCCTACGTAATGAGCAGTTCTTC. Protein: CASTALRNEQFF.

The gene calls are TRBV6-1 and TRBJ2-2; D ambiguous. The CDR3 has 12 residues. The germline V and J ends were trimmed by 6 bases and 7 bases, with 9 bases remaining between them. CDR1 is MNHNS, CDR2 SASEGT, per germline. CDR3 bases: TGTGCCAGCAGGGGCAATGGCGGGGAGCTGTTTTTT. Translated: CASRGNGGELFF.

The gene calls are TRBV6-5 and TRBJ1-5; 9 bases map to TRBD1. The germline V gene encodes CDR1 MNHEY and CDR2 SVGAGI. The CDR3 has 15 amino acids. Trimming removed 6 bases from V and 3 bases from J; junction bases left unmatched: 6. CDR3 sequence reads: CASREQGATNQPQHF. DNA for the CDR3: TGTGCCAGCAGAGAACAGGGGGCGACCAATCAGCCCCAGCATTTT.

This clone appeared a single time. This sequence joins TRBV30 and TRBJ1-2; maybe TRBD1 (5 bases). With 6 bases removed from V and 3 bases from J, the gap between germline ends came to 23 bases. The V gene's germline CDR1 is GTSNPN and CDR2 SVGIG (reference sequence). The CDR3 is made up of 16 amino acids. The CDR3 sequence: CACRYYRPQGDYGYTF. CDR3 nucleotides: TGTGCCTGTCGGTATTACAGGCCCCAAGGGGACTATGGCTACACCTTC. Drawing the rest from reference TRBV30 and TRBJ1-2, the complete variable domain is SQTIHQWPATLVQPVGSPLSLECTVEGTSNPNLYWYRQAAGRGLQLLFYSVGIGQISSEVPQNLSASRPQDRQFILSSKKLLLSDSGFYLCACRYYRPQGDYGYTFGSGTRLTVV.

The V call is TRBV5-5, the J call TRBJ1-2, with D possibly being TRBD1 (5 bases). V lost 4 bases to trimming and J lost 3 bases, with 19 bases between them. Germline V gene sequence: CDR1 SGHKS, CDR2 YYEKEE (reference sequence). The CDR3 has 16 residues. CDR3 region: CASSVRTRVLDYGYTF. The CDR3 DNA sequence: TGTGCCAGCAGCGTACGGACCAGGGTGTTGGACTATGGCTACACCTTC.

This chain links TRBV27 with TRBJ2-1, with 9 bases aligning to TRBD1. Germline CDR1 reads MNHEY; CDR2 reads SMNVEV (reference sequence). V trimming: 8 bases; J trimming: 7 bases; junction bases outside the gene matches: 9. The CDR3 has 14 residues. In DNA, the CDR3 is TGTGCCAGCGGTGACAGGGGGACGTTGAATGAGCAGTTCTTC. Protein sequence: CASGDRGTLNEQFF.

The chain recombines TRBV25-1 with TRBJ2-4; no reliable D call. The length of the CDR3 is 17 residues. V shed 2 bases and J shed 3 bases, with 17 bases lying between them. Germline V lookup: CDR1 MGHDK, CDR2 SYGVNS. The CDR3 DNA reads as TGTGCCAGCAGTGAAAATAGTGATATCCAAAGCAAAAACATTCAGTACTTC. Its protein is CASSENSDIQSKNIQYF.

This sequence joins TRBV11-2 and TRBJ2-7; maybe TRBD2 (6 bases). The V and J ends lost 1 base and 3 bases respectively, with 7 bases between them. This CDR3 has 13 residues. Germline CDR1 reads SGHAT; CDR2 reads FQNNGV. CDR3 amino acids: CASSLAGSYEQYF. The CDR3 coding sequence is TGTGCCAGCAGCTTAGCCGGGAGCTACGAGCAGTACTTC.